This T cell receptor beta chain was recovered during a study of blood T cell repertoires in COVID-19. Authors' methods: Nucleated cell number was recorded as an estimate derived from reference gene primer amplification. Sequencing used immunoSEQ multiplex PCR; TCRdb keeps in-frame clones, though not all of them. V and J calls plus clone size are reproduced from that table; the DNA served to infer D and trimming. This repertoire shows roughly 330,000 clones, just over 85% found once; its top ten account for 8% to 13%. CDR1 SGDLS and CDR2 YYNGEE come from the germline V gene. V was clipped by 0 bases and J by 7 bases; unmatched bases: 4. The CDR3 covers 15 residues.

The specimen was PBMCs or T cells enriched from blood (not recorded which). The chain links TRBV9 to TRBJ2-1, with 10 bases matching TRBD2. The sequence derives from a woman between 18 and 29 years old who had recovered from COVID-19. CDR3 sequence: CASSVGLAGENEQFF. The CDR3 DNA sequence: TGTGCCAGCAGCGTAGGGCTAGCGGGAGAGAATGAGCAGTTCTTC.